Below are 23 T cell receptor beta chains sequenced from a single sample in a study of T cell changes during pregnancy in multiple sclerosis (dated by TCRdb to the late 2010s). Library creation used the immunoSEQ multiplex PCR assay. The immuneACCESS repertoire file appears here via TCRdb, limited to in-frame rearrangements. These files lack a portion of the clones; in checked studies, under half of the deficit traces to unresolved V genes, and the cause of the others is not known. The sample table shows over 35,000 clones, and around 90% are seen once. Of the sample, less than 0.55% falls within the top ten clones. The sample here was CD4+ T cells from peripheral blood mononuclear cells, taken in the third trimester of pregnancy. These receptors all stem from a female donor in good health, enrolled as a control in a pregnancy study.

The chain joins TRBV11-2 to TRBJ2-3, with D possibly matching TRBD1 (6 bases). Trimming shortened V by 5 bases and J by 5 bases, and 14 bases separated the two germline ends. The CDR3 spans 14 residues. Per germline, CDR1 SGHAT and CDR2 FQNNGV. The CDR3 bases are TGTGCCAGCAGCCCGAGCAGGGGTGGAGATACGCAGTATTTT. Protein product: CASSPSRGGDTQYF. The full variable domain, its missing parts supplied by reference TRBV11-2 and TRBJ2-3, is EAGVAQSPRYKIIEKRQSVAFWCNPISGHATLYWYQQILGQGPKLLIQFQNNGVVDDSQLPKDRFSAERLKGVDSTLKIQPAKLEDSAVYLCASSPSRGGDTQYFGPGTRLTVL.

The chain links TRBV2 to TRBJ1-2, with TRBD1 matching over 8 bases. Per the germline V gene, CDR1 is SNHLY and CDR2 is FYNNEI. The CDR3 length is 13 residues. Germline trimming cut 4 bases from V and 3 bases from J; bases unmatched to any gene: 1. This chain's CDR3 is CASSAGQDYGYTF. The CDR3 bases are TGTGCCAGCAGTGCGGGACAGGACTATGGCTACACCTTC.

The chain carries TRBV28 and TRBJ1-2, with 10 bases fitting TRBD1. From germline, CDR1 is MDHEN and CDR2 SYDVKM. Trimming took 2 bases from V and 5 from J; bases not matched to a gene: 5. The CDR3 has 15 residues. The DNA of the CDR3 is TGTGCCAGCAGTTTACCGGGACAGGGGTCGTATGGCTACACCTTC. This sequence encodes CASSLPGQGSYGYTF.

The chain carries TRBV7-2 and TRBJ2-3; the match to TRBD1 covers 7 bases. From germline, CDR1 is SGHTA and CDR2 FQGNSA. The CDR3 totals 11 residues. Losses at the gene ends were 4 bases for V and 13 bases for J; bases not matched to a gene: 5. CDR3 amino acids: CASSYQGVEYF. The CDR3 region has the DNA TGTGCCAGCAGCTATCAGGGGGTAGAGTATTTT. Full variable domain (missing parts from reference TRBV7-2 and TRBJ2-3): GAGVSQSPSNKVTEKGKDVELRCDPISGHTALYWYRQSLGQGLEFLIYFQGNSAPDKSGLPSDRFSAERTGGSVSTLTIQRTQQEDSAVYLCASSYQGVEYFGPGTRLTVL.

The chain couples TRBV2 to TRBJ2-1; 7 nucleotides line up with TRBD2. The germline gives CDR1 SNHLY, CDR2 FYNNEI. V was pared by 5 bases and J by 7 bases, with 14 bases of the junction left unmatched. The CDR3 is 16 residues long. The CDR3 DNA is TGTGCCAGCAGTTCCCCTCAGCGGGGAGGGTTTAATGAGCAGTTCTTC. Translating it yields CASSSPQRGGFNEQFF.

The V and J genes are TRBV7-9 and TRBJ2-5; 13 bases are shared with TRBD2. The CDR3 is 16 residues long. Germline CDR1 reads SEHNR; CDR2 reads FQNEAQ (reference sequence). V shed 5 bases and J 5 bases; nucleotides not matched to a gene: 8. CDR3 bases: TGTGCCAGCAGCCGAACTAGCGGGAGGGCCCGGGAGACCCAGTACTTC. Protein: CASSRTSGRARETQYF.

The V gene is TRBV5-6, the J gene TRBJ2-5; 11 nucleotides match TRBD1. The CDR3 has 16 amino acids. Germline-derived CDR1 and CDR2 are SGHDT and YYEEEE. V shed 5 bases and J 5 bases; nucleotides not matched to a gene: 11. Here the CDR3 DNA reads TGTGCCAGCAGGGGGACAGGGGGAGGTGTAGAGGAGACCCAGTACTTC. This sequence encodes CASRGTGGGVEETQYF.

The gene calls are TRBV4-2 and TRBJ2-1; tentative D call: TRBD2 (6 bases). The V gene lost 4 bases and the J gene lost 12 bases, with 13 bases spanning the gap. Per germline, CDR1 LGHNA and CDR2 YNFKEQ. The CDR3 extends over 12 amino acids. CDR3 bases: TGTGCCAGCAGCCCGGCGGCCGGGGGGCAGTTCTTC. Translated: CASSPAAGGQFF.

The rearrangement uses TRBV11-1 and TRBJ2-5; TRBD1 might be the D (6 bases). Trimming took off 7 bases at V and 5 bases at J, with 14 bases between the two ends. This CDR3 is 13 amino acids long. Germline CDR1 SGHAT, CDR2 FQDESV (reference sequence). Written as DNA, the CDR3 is TGTGCCAGCAATGACAGGCGGTGGGAGACCCAGTACTTC. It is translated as CASNDRRWETQYF.

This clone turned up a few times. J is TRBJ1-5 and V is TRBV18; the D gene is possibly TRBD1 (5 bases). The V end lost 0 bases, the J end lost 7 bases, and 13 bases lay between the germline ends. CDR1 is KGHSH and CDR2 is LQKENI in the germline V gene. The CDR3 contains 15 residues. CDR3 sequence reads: CASSPPPGDGQPQHF. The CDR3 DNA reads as TGTGCCAGCTCACCACCACCGGGGGATGGGCAGCCCCAGCATTTT.

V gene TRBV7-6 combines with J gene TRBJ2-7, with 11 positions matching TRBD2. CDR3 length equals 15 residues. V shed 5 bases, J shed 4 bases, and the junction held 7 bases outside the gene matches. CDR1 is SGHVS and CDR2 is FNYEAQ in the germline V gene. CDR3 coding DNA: TGTGCCAGCAGCGCCACCCCTAGCGGGAGGTACGAGCAGTACTTC. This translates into CASSATPSGRYEQYF. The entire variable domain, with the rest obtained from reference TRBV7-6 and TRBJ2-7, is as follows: GAGVSQSPRYKVTKRGQDVALRCDPISGHVSLYWYRQALGQGPEFLTYFNYEAQQDKSGLPNDRFSAERPEGSISTLTIQRTEQRDSAMYRCASSATPSGRYEQYFGPGTRLTVT.

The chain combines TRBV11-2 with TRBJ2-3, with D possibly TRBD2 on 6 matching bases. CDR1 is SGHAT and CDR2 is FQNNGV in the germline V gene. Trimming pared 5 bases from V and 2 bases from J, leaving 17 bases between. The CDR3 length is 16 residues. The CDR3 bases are TGTGCCAGCAGCGGGGGGACTCGGTCTGTCACAGATACGCAGTATTTT. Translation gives CASSGGTRSVTDTQYF.

The CDR3 loop is CSALGVGALRHEQYF. The CDR3 DNA reads as TGCAGCGCACTAGGGGTGGGGGCTCTTCGCCACGAGCAGTACTTC. V and J are TRBV29-1 and TRBJ2-7; tentative D call: TRBD1 (6 bases). V lost 7 bases to trimming and J lost 5 bases, with 24 bases between them. Germline lookup yields CDR1 SQVTM and CDR2 ANQGSEA. The CDR3 extends over 15 amino acids.

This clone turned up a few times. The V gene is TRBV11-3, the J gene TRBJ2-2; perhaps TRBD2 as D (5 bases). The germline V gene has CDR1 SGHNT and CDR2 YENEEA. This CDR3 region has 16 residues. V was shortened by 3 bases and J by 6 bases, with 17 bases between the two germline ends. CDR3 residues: CASSFGGGLVAGELFF. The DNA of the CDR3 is TGTGCCAGCAGCTTTGGAGGTGGTCTGGTCGCCGGGGAGCTGTTTTTT.

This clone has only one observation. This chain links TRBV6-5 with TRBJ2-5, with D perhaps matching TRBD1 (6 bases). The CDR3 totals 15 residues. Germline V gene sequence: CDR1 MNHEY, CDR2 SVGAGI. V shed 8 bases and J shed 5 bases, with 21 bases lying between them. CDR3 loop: CASGITTGTRETQYF. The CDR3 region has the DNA TGTGCCAGCGGGATCACAACAGGGACGCGGGAGACCCAGTACTTC.

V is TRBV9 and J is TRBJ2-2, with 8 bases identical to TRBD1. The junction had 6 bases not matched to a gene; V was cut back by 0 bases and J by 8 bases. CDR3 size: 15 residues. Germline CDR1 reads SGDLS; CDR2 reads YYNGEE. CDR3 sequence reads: CASSVATGAIGELFF. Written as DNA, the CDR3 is TGTGCCAGCAGCGTAGCGACAGGGGCTATAGGGGAGCTGTTTTTT.

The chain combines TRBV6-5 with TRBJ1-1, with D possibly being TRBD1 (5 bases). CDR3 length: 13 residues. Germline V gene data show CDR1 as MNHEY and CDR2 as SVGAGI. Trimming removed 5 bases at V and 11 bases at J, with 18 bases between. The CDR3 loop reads CASSPRTLVEAFF. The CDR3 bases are TGTGCCAGCAGTCCTAGGACACTTGTAGAGGCTTTCTTT.

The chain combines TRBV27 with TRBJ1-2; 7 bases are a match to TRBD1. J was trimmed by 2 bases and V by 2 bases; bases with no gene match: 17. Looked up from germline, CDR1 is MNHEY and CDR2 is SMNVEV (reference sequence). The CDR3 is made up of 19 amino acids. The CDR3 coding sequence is TGTGCCAGCAGTTTAAGACCCTCTTTTTGGACAGGCGGGAACTATGGCTACACCTTC. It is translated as CASSLRPSFWTGGNYGYTF.

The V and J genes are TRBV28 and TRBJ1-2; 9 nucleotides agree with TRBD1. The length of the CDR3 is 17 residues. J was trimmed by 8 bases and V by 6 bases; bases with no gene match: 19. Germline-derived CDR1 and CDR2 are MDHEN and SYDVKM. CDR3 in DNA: TGTGCCAGCAGCCCGGGGGGGGGACAGGGCGACCGAAAGGGCTACACCTTC. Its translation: CASSPGGGQGDRKGYTF.

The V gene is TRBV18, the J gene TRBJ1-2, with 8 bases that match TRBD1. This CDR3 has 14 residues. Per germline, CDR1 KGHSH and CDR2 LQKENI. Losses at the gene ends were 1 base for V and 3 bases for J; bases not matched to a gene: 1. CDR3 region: CASSPQTGDYGYTF. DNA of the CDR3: TGTGCCAGCTCACCACAGACAGGGGACTATGGCTACACCTTC. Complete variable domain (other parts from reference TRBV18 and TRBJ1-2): NAGVMQNPRHLVRRRGQEARLRCSPMKGHSHVYWYRQLPEEGLKFMVYLQKENIIDESGMPKERFSAEFPKEGPSILRIQQVVRGDSAAYFCASSPQTGDYGYTFGSGTRLTVV.

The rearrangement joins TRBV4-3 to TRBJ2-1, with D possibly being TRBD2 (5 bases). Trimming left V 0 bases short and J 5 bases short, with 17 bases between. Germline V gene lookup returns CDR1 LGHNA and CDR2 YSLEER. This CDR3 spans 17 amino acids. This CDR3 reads CASSQDIQRPKNNEQFF. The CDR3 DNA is TGCGCCAGCAGCCAAGATATCCAGCGGCCGAAAAACAATGAGCAGTTCTTC.

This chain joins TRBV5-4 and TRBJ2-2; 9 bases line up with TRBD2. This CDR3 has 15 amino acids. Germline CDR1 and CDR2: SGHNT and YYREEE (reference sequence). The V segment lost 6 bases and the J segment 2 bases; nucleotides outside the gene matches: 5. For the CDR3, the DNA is TGTGCCAGCACCTCTAGCGGGGCCAACACCGGGGAGCTGTTTTTT. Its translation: CASTSSGANTGELFF. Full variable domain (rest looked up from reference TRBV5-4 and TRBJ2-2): ETGVTQSPTHLIKTRGQQVTLRCSSQSGHNTVSWYQQALGQGPQFIFQYYREEENGRGNFPPRFSGLQFPNYSSELNVNALELDDSALYLCASTSSGANTGELFFGEGSRLTVL.

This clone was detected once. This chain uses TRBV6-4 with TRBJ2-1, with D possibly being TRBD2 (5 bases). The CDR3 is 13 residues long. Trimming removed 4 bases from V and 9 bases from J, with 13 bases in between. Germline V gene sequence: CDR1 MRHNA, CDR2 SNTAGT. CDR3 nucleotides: TGTGCCAGCAGTGTGGAGGAGTCGGCTGAGCAGTTCTTC. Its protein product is CASSVEESAEQFF.